Following are 31 T cell receptor beta chains from one sample sequenced in a study of shared clonotypes between healthy human individuals. Sequenced by immunoSEQ multiplex PCR; TCRdb stores in-frame clones only, minus some. The table records roughly 2,000,000 clones, about 93% of them present only once. Positively selected for CCR7, the CD45RO-negative cells used as naive CD8 cells excluded terminally differentiated effector memory CD45RA+ cells. Source material: naive CD8+ T cells from PBMCs. The receptors here all came from a man between 18 and 35 years old in good health. Some clones in this sample may be carry-over from other donors' samples.

The chain recombines TRBV7-9 with TRBJ1-1; D is perhaps TRBD1 (5 bases). Germline-derived CDR1 and CDR2 are SEHNR and FQNEAQ (reference sequence). The CDR3 is 14 residues long. V was cut by 1 base and J by 5 bases, with 11 bases left in between. In DNA, the CDR3 is TGTGCCAGCAGCTTAGTTCGGGGGGAGACTGAAGCTTTCTTT. This codes for CASSLVRGETEAFF.

The J gene is TRBJ1-1, the V gene TRBV29-1; D ambiguous. Germline CDR1 is SQVTM and CDR2 is ANQGSEA. Trimming took 1 base from V and 1 from J, leaving 13 bases between them. This CDR3 contains 15 residues. The CDR3 spells CSVEVGRLKNTEAFF. Here the CDR3 DNA reads TGCAGCGTTGAAGTTGGGAGACTGAAGAACACTGAAGCTTTCTTT.

A single count supports this clone. The CDR3 DNA follows: TGTGCCAGCAGCCCATACCCTAGCGGGAGATCAGCAGATACGCAGTATTTT. Its translation is CASSPYPSGRSADTQYF. This rearrangement joins TRBV7-6 to TRBJ2-3; TRBD2 matches 10 bases. Trimming removed 5 bases from V and 4 bases from J; junction bases left unmatched: 12. The CDR3 contains 17 residues. CDR1 is SGHVS, CDR2 FNYEAQ, per germline.

The rearrangement uses TRBV13 and TRBJ2-7, with a tentative D call TRBD2 (5 bases). From germline, CDR1 is PRHDT and CDR2 FYEKMQ (reference sequence). The V and J ends lost 2 bases and 1 base respectively, with 15 bases between them. This CDR3 is 16 amino acids long. CDR3 bases: TGTGCCAGCAGCTTACTGCGTGAGGGCCCATCCTACGAGCAGTACTTC. This translates into CASSLLREGPSYEQYF.

The chain uses TRBV15 and TRBJ1-4, with D perhaps matching TRBD1 (5 bases). From germline, CDR1 is LNHNV and CDR2 YYDKDF (reference sequence). The CDR3 has 12 amino acids. V shed 3 bases and J shed 11 bases, with 10 bases lying between them. CDR3 protein: CATSSTGGKLFF. The CDR3, as DNA: TGTGCCACCAGCAGTACAGGTGGGAAACTGTTTTTT.

The genes are TRBV9 and TRBJ2-1; D not certain. Deletions cut 3 bases from V and 2 bases from J, with 9 bases between. Germline CDR1 reads SGDLS; CDR2 reads YYNGEE. This CDR3 is built from 14 residues. The CDR3 sequence is CASSASGPYNEQFF. As DNA, the CDR3 is TGTGCCAGCAGCGCCTCGGGCCCCTACAATGAGCAGTTCTTC.

This sequence joins TRBV11-2 and TRBJ2-1; 10 bases align to TRBD1. The CDR3 spans 16 residues. After removal of 3 bases from V and 4 bases from J, the junction contained 6 bases not matched to a gene. In germline, CDR1 is SGHAT, CDR2 FQNNGV. DNA of the CDR3: TGTGCCAGCAGCTTGGACAGGGGGTATGGGTACAATGAGCAGTTCTTC. Translated, it gives CASSLDRGYGYNEQFF.

The rearrangement uses TRBV4-1 and TRBJ2-6; D gene ambiguous. V gave up 5 bases and J gave up 0 bases, with 8 bases separating them. Looked up from germline, CDR1 is MGHRA and CDR2 is YSYEKL. This CDR3 region has 15 residues. The CDR3 bases are TGCGCCAGCAGCTACTCAGACTCTGGGGCCAACGTCCTGACTTTC. It yields the protein CASSYSDSGANVLTF.

The chain couples TRBV5-8 to TRBJ2-2, with 14 bases fitting TRBD2. J lost 6 bases, V lost 3 bases, and 7 bases had no gene match. The CDR3 loop spans 17 amino acids. Germline V gene lookup returns CDR1 SGHTS and CDR2 YDEGEE. The CDR3 DNA reads TGTGCCAGCAGCTCTAGGACTAGCGGGAGGAGACCCGGGGAGCTGTTTTTT. It is translated as CASSSRTSGRRPGELFF.

The V gene is TRBV7-3, the J gene TRBJ2-1; TRBD2 matches 11 bases. J lost 5 bases, V lost 5 bases, and 5 bases had no gene match. Germline CDR1 and CDR2: SGHTA and FQGTGA. This CDR3 spans 15 amino acids. The CDR3 bases are TGTGCCAGCAGCAGACTAGCGGGATCGAACAATGAGCAGTTCTTC. It specifies CASSRLAGSNNEQFF. Looking up the rest from reference TRBV7-3 and TRBJ2-1 gives the full variable domain: GAGVSQTPSNKVTEKGKYVELRCDPISGHTALYWYRQSLGQGPEFLIYFQGTGAADDSGLPNDRFFAVRPEGSVSTLKIQRTERGDSAVYLCASSRLAGSNNEQFFGPGTRLTVL.

The J gene is TRBJ2-7, the V gene TRBV7-2; weak D call: TRBD2 (5 bases). V was trimmed by 1 base and J by 2 bases, leaving 6 bases between them. The CDR3 loop spans 13 amino acids. Germline V gene data show CDR1 as SGHTA and CDR2 as FQGNSA. CDR3 in amino acids: CASSLVTTYEQYF. CDR3 bases: TGTGCCAGCAGCTTAGTGACTACCTACGAGCAGTACTTC.

This clone was counted once. The genes are TRBV2 and TRBJ2-4; 7 bases align to TRBD1. The CDR3 length is 17 residues. The germline V gene encodes CDR1 SNHLY and CDR2 FYNNEI. V gave up 3 bases and J gave up 2 bases; unmatched junction bases: 10. CDR3 protein: CASSDGQTTGPKNIQYF. The CDR3 DNA is TGTGCCAGCAGTGATGGGCAAACGACAGGGCCCAAAAACATTCAGTACTTC.

The chain carries TRBV9 and TRBJ2-3; D not certain. This CDR3 is 16 amino acids long. CDR1 and CDR2 from the germline V gene are SGDLS and YYNGEE. Trimming removed 0 bases at V and 0 bases at J, with 11 bases between. CDR3 in amino acids: CASSVGPFPSTDTQYF. The CDR3 nucleotides read TGTGCCAGCAGCGTAGGTCCGTTCCCTAGCACAGATACGCAGTATTTT.

The gene calls are TRBV4-1 and TRBJ2-5, with D hard to call. The CDR3 loop spans 15 amino acids. V was pared by 3 bases and J by 5 bases, with 16 bases between. Germline V gene lookup returns CDR1 MGHRA and CDR2 YSYEKL. CDR3 coding DNA: TGCGCCAGCAGCCAGGTCACAAGGGCTGAGGAGACCCAGTACTTC. Protein product: CASSQVTRAEETQYF.

This sequence joins TRBV11-2 and TRBJ1-1; maybe TRBD1 (6 bases). V gave up 5 bases and J gave up 0 bases, with 13 bases separating them. Germline CDR1 SGHAT, CDR2 FQNNGV. The CDR3 has 15 residues. The CDR3 region has the DNA TGTGCCAGCAGCCAGCAGGGACACCTGAACACTGAAGCTTTCTTT. Encoded protein: CASSQQGHLNTEAFF.

This clone has just one count. This chain connects TRBV7-9 to TRBJ2-3; D possibly uses TRBD1 or TRBD2 (5 bases each). CDR1 and CDR2 from the germline V gene are SEHNR and FQNEAQ (reference sequence). Trimming removed 2 bases from V and 2 bases from J, with 14 bases in between. The CDR3 totals 16 residues. This CDR3 reads CASSLSQAGTTDTQYF. The CDR3 DNA is TGTGCCAGCAGCTTATCCCAGGCAGGGACCACAGATACGCAGTATTTT.

The chain recombines TRBV10-3 with TRBJ2-3; D may be TRBD1 (5 bases). Germline values: CDR1 ENHRY, CDR2 SYGVKD. This CDR3 region has 16 residues. The V end lost 3 bases, the J end lost 0 bases, and 13 bases lay between the germline ends. CDR3 nucleotide sequence: TGTGCCATCAGTGAAAGACAGTACGCTAGCACAGATACGCAGTATTTT. It is translated as CAISERQYASTDTQYF.

The chain has TRBV5-1 and TRBJ2-5, with 11 bases matching TRBD2. The CDR3 length is 18 residues. Looked up from germline, CDR1 is SGHRS and CDR2 is YFSETQ. V was pared by 4 bases and J by 5 bases, with 16 bases of the junction left unmatched. CDR3 DNA sequence: TGCGCCAGCAGCCGGGCCCCGGTGACTAGCGGGATTGGGGAGACCCAGTACTTC. It encodes CASSRAPVTSGIGETQYF.

V usage is TRBV6-6 and J usage is TRBJ2-5; perhaps D is TRBD1 or TRBD2 (5 bases each). The ends were cut back, 2 bases at V and 8 bases at J, with 18 bases in the middle. CDR3 length: 15 amino acids. Germline CDR1 is MNHNY and CDR2 is SVGAGI (reference sequence). The CDR3 region is CASSYGAGGLVTQYF. CDR3 coding DNA: TGTGCCAGCAGTTACGGGGCAGGCGGGCTTGTCACCCAGTACTTC.

This chain joins TRBV7-9 and TRBJ2-2; TRBD2 matches at 13 bases. The ends lost 5 bases at V and 6 bases at J; junction bases unmatched: 6. This CDR3 has 16 residues. CDR1 and CDR2 from the germline V gene are SEHNR and FQNEAQ (reference sequence). The CDR3 nucleotides are TGTGCCAGCAGCCCGGGACTAGCGGGACATTCCGGGGAGCTGTTTTTT. Translation: CASSPGLAGHSGELFF.

The chain joins TRBV5-1 to TRBJ2-7, with 10 positions matching TRBD2. The CDR3 runs 16 residues. Losses at the gene ends were 2 bases for V and 5 bases for J; bases not matched to a gene: 10. Germline V lookup: CDR1 SGHRS, CDR2 YFSETQ. CDR3 sequence: CASSLGWASGSHEQYF. The CDR3 DNA is TGCGCCAGCAGCTTAGGGTGGGCTAGCGGGAGCCACGAGCAGTACTTC.

The chain combines TRBV7-6 with TRBJ2-1, with 7 bases identical to TRBD2. Losses at the gene ends were 1 base for V and 5 bases for J; bases not matched to a gene: 11. CDR1 and CDR2 from the germline V gene are SGHVS and FNYEAQ. The CDR3 loop spans 17 amino acids. The CDR3 here is CASSLDFPAGIDNEQFF. The CDR3 region has the DNA TGTGCCAGCAGCTTAGATTTTCCAGCGGGGATAGACAATGAGCAGTTCTTC.

The gene calls are TRBV19 and TRBJ2-2; unclear D gene. This CDR3 is 15 amino acids long. From germline, CDR1 is LNHDA and CDR2 SQIVND (reference sequence). Trimming removed 1 base from V and 6 bases from J, with 12 bases in between. The CDR3 DNA reads TGTGCCAGTAGTATAGCGGCCGCCCCAGCCGGGGAGCTGTTTTTT. It yields the protein CASSIAAAPAGELFF.

Turning to this clone: Within the sample, other DNA sequences also encode this same CDR3. J is TRBJ2-7 and V is TRBV7-2, with TRBD1 matching 7 bases. V shed 5 bases, J shed 2 bases, and the junction held 6 bases outside the gene matches. This CDR3 comprises 14 residues. From germline, CDR1 is SGHTA and CDR2 FQGNSA. The CDR3 nucleotides read TGTGCCAGCAGCCTTCGGGACAGCCCCTACGAGCAGTACTTC. The encoded protein is CASSLRDSPYEQYF.

About this clone itself: Other nucleotide sequences in the sample specify the same CDR3. V gene TRBV9 combines with J gene TRBJ2-3, with a weak D call TRBD2 (6 bases). The CDR3 is 14 residues long. V was clipped by 3 bases and J by 2 bases, with 10 bases between them. The germline V gene has CDR1 SGDLS and CDR2 YYNGEE. The DNA for the CDR3 is TGTGCCAGCAGCGCCCAGCGGGTCACAGATACGCAGTATTTT. Residues: CASSAQRVTDTQYF.

V gene TRBV30 combines with J gene TRBJ1-4; 10 bases are a match to TRBD1. The CDR3 extends over 19 amino acids. The germline V gene has CDR1 GTSNPN and CDR2 SVGIG (reference sequence). Trimming cost V 2 bases and J 7 bases; bases outside gene matches: 19. This CDR3 reads CAWSQCRDRGSIGVEKLFF. Here the CDR3 DNA reads TGTGCCTGGAGTCAGTGTCGGGACAGGGGTTCCATTGGGGTTGAAAAACTGTTTTTT.

The V call is TRBV6-1, the J call TRBJ2-1, with D perhaps matching TRBD1 or TRBD2 (5 bases each). V was pared by 1 base and J by 2 bases, with 12 bases between. The CDR3 is made up of 16 amino acids. CDR1 is MNHNS, CDR2 SASEGT, per germline. The CDR3 loop is CASSEGGWPTYNEQFF. The CDR3 DNA reads as TGTGCCAGCAGTGAAGGGGGGTGGCCCACCTACAATGAGCAGTTCTTC.

V gene TRBV10-3 combines with J gene TRBJ2-1, with 12 nucleotides matching TRBD2. Germline lookup yields CDR1 ENHRY and CDR2 SYGVKD. J was trimmed by 9 bases and V by 10 bases; bases with no gene match: 7. The CDR3 has 13 residues. CDR3 residues: CASGLAGSVEQFF. The CDR3 nucleotides read TGTGCCAGTGGACTAGCGGGAAGTGTTGAGCAGTTCTTC.

The V call is TRBV6-1, the J call TRBJ2-3; D possibly corresponds to TRBD1 (6 bases). The V gene's germline CDR1 is MNHNS and CDR2 SASEGT. The CDR3 is 15 residues long. V was clipped by 5 bases and J by 4 bases, with 16 bases between them. For the CDR3, the DNA is TGTGCCAGCAGTCACCCGAGGGCAGGGGCAGATACGCAGTATTTT. It is translated as CASSHPRAGADTQYF.

This rearrangement joins TRBV4-1 to TRBJ2-4; D remains unclear. The CDR3 is made up of 15 amino acids. Germline V CDR1 and CDR2: MGHRA, YSYEKL. The germline V and J ends were trimmed by 0 bases and 0 bases, with 6 bases remaining between them. The chain's CDR3 is CASSQEDGAKNIQYF. In DNA, the CDR3 is TGCGCCAGCAGCCAAGAAGACGGAGCCAAAAACATTCAGTACTTC.

The chain couples TRBV10-3 to TRBJ2-2; D unresolved. This CDR3 has 13 amino acids. The germline V and J ends were trimmed by 0 bases and 6 bases, with 5 bases remaining between them. The germline V gene encodes CDR1 ENHRY and CDR2 SYGVKD. CDR3 coding DNA: TGTGCCATCAGTGAGTCGAAGCCCGGGGAGCTGTTTTTT. It yields the protein CAISESKPGELFF.